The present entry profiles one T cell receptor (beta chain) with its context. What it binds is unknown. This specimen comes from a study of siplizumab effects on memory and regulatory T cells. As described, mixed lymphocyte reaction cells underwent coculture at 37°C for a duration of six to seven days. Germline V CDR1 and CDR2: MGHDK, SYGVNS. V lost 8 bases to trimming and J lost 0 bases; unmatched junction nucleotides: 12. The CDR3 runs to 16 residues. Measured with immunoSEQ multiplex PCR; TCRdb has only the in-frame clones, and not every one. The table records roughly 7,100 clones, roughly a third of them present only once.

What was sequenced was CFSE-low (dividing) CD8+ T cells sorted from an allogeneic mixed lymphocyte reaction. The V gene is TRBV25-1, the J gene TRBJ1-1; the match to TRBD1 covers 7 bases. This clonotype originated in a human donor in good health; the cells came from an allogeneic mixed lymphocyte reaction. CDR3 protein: CASAPWDSAMNTEAFF. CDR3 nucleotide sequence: TGTGCCAGCGCGCCCTGGGACAGCGCCATGAACACTGAAGCTTTCTTT.